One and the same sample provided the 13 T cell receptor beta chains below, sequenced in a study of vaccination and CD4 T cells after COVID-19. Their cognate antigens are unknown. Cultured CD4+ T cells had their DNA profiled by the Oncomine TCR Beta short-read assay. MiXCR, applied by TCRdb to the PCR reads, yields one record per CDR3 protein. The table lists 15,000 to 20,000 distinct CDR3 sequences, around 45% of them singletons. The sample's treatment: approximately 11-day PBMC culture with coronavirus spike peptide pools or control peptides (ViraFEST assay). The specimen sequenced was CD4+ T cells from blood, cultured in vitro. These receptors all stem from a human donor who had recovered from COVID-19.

CDR3 sequence: CASSLTSGGDTQYF. The DNA for the CDR3 is TGCGCCAGCAGCCTAACTAGCGGGGGGGATACGCAGTATTTT. The rearrangement uses TRBV5-1 and TRBJ2-3; 12 positions agree with TRBD2. Per the germline V gene, CDR1 is SGHRS and CDR2 is YFSETQ. V was clipped by 4 bases and J by 6 bases; unmatched bases: 3. The CDR3 consists of 14 residues.

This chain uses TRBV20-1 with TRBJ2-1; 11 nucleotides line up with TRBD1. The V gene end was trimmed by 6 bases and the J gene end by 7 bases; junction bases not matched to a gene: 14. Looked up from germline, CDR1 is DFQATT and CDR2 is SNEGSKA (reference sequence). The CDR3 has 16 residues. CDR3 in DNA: TGCAGTGCAGTGGGACAGGGGGGGTTCGGGAGAAATGAGCAGTTCTTC. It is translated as CSAVGQGGFGRNEQFF.

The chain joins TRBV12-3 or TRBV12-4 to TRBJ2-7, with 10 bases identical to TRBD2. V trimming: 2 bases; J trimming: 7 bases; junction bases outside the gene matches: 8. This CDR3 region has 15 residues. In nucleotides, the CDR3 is TGTGCCAGCAGTTTAAGCGGGGGGGCCGGGGTGGAGCAGTACTTC. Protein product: CASSLSGGAGVEQYF.

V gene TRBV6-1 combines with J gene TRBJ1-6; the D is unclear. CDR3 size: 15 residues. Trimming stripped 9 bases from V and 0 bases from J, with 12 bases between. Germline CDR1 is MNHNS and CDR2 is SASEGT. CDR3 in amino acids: CASLEVSSYNSPLHF. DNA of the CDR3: TGTGCCAGTTTGGAAGTAAGCTCCTATAATTCACCCCTCCACTTT.

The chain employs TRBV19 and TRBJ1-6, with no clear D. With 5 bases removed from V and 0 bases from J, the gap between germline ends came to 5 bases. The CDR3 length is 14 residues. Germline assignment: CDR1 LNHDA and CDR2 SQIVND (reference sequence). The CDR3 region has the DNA TGTGCCAGTAGTCCCATCTCCTATAATTCACCCCTCCACTTT. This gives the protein CASSPISYNSPLHF.

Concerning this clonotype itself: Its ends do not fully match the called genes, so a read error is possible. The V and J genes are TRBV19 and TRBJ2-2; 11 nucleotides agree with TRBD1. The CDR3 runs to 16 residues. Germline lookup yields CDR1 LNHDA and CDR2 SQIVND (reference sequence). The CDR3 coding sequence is TGTGCCAGCTCCAGGACAGGGGGCGCTGGCACCGGGGAGCCGTTTTTT. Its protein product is CASSRTGGAGTGEPFF.

CDR3 in DNA: TGTGCCAGCAGCTTAGAAGGGGGCGGTTCGGAGGGCAATGAGCAGTTCTTC. This gives the protein CASSLEGGGSEGNEQFF. The chain joins TRBV7-2 to TRBJ2-1, with D possibly matching TRBD1 (7 bases). Germline V gene sequence: CDR1 SGHTA, CDR2 FQGNSA. Trimming stripped 1 base from V and 6 bases from J, with 19 bases between. CDR3 size: 17 residues.

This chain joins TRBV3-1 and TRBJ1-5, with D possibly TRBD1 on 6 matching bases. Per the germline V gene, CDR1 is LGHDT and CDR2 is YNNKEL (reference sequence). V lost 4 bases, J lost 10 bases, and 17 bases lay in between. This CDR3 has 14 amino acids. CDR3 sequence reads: CASSPHRDLLPQHF. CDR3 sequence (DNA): TGTGCCAGCAGCCCCCACAGGGACCTTTTACCCCAGCATTTT. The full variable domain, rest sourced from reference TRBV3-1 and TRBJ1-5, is DTAVSQTPKYLVTQMGNDKSIKCEQNLGHDTMYWYKQDSKKFLKIMFSYNNKELIINETVPNRFSPKSPDKAHLNLHINSLELGDSAVYFCASSPHRDLLPQHFGDGTRLSIL.

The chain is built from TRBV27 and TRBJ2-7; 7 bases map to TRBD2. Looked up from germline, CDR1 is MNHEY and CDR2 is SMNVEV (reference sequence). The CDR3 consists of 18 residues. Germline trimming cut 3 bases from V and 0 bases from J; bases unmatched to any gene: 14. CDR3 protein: CASSFGRASGPSSYEQYF. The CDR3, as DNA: TGTGCCAGCAGTTTCGGAAGGGCTAGCGGCCCGAGCTCCTACGAGCAGTACTTC.

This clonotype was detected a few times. The CDR3 nucleotides read TGTGCCAGCAGCTTGTCGGGGGTGGCCAACGTCCTGACTTTC. Its protein product is CASSLSGVANVLTF. The rearrangement joins TRBV5-6 to TRBJ2-6; weak D call: TRBD2 (6 bases). The CDR3 runs to 14 residues. V was pared by 1 base and J by 6 bases, with 8 bases between. Germline CDR1 is SGHDT and CDR2 is YYEEEE.

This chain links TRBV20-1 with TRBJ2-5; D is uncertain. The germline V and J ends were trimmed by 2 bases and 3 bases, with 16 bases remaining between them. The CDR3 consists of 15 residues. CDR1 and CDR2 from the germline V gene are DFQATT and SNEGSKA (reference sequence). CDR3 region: CSARWFLGVKETQYF. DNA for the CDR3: TGCAGTGCTAGATGGTTTTTAGGAGTCAAAGAGACCCAGTACTTC.

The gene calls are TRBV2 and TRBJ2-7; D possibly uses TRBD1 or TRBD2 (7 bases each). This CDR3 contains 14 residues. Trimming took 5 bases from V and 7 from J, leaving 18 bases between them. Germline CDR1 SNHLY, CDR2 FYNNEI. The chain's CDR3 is CASSYMTGRGEQYF. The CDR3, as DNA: TGTGCCAGCAGTTACATGACAGGGCGGGGGGAGCAGTACTTC.

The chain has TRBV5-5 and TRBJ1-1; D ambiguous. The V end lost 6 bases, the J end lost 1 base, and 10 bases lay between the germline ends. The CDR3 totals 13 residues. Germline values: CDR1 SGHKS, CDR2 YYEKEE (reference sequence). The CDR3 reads CASNIMGNTEAFF. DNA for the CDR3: TGTGCCAGCAACATTATGGGGAACACTGAAGCTTTCTTT.